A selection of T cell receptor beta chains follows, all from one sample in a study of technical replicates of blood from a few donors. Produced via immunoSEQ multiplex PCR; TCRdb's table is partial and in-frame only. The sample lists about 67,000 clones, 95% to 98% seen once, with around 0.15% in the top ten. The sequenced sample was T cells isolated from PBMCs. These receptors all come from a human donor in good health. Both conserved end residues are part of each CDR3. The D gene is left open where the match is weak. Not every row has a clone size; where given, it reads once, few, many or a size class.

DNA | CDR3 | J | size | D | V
TGTGCCATCAGTGACTCGTTAGAGCGGGACCCACAAGAGACCCAGTACTTC | CAISDSLERDPQETQYF | TRBJ2-5 | . | TRBD2 | TRBV10-3
TGTGCCTGGAGTATGGAGAGGGCCCTCCACTTT | CAWSMERALHF | TRBJ1-6 | . | . | TRBV30
TGCAGCGCTGTTGGGCTACGGCCATCCGAGCAGTACTTC | CSAVGLRPSEQYF | TRBJ2-7 | . | . | TRBV29-1
TGCGCCAGCAGCAAAGGACAGGGGGTGGGGGCTGAGCAGTACTTC | CASSKGQGVGAEQYF | TRBJ2-7 | . | TRBD1 | TRBV5-1
TGTGCCAGTAGGAGAGGCAGCCTCTCTGGAAACACCATATATTTT | CASRRGSLSGNTIYF | TRBJ1-3 | . | . | TRBV5-6
TGCGCCAGCAGCTTGGAAGGGACTAGTGCATTCACAGATACGCAGTATTTT | CASSLEGTSAFTDTQYF | TRBJ2-3 | . | TRBD2 | TRBV5-1
TGCAGCGTTGCCGCGTCTTGGGCCTCTGGAAACACCATATATTTT | CSVAASWASGNTIYF | TRBJ1-3 | . | . | TRBV29-1
TGCGCCAGCAGCCCAGGGGACATATGGGGCTACACCTTC | CASSPGDIWGYTF | TRBJ1-2 | once | . | TRBV5-1
TGTGCCAGCAGGATTAGCGGGAGTTTTGGCAATGAGCAGTTCTTC | CASRISGSFGNEQFF | TRBJ2-1 | . | TRBD2 | TRBV7-8
TGTGCCAGCAGGGATACGGGCTACAATGAGCAGTTCTTC | CASRDTGYNEQFF | TRBJ2-1 | . | . | TRBV28
TGTGCCAGCAGTGAATACAGGAACTATGGCTACACCTTC | CASSEYRNYGYTF | TRBJ1-2 | once | . | TRBV25-1
TGTGCCAGCAGTTTAGCGGGAGCACACGGGGAGCTGTTTTTT | CASSLAGAHGELFF | TRBJ2-2 | . | TRBD2 | TRBV28
TGTGCCAGCAGTTTGTACGGGGGAGGCCAGCCCCAGCATTTT | CASSLYGGGQPQHF | TRBJ1-5 | . | . | TRBV27
TGTGCCAGCAGTTACTCGATAACGTTTCAGTCTGAAGCTTTCTTT | CASSYSITFQSEAFF | TRBJ1-1 | once | . | TRBV6-5
TGTGCTAGTGGGGGGGCTGACAGGGTTCTCCAAGAGACCCAGTACTTC | CASGGADRVLQETQYF | TRBJ2-5 | . | TRBD1 | TRBV12-5
TGTGCCAGCAGTTTGGCGGGAACTAATGAAAAACTGTTTTTT | CASSLAGTNEKLFF | TRBJ1-4 | . | . | TRBV28
TGCGCCAGCAGCCAAAACCTTTTGCGAAATGAGCAGTTCTTC | CASSQNLLRNEQFF | TRBJ2-1 | . | . | TRBV4-1
TGCGCCAGCAGCTCCTATGGGGGGACAGCTTCCTACGAGCAGTACTTC | CASSSYGGTASYEQYF | TRBJ2-7 | . | . | TRBV5-1
TGCAGCGTGCCCGGGACAGGCGGCTACGAGCAGTACTTC | CSVPGTGGYEQYF | TRBJ2-7 | . | TRBD1 | TRBV29-1
TGCGCCAGCAGTCAGTGGACAGGGGGGTACTATGGCTACACCTTC | CASSQWTGGYYGYTF | TRBJ1-2 | . | TRBD1 | TRBV23-1
TGTGCCAGCAGTGACTCCCGGGGGTCCGGCACAGATACGCAGTATTTT | CASSDSRGSGTDTQYF | TRBJ2-3 | . | . | TRBV6-4
TGCGCCAGCAGCCAAGCGCCGGGACAGAATAACTATGGCTACACCTTC | CASSQAPGQNNYGYTF | TRBJ1-2 | . | TRBD1 | TRBV4-1
TGTGCCAGCAGCGCAGCACAGGGGGCGGGCTATGGCTACACCTTC | CASSAAQGAGYGYTF | TRBJ1-2 | . | TRBD1 | TRBV7-9
TGCGCCAGCAGCCTTCGGATCTCTTCCACAGGGGTTAACACCGGGGAGCTGTTTTTT | CASSLRISSTGVNTGELFF | TRBJ2-2 | . | TRBD1 | TRBV4-1
TGTGCCAGCAGTTTCGGCGGCTCCTACGAGCAGTACTTC | CASSFGGSYEQYF | TRBJ2-7 | . | . | TRBV28
TGTGCCAGCAGCTTGGGACTAGCGGGGACAGATACGCAGTATTTT | CASSLGLAGTDTQYF | TRBJ2-3 | . | TRBD2 | TRBV5-4
TGCGCCAGCAGCCTGACTAGCGGGAGTCCCGCAGATACGCAGTATTTT | CASSLTSGSPADTQYF | TRBJ2-3 | . | TRBD2 | TRBV5-1
TGTGCCAGCAATAGAGGGGGCGATTCTCCTGAAGCTTTCTTT | CASNRGGDSPEAFF | TRBJ1-1 | once | TRBD1 | TRBV6-5
TGTGCCAGCAGCGTAGACGGGGGGGTAGTGTCACCCCTCCACTTT | CASSVDGGVVSPLHF | TRBJ1-6 | . | . | TRBV9
TGTGCCAGCAGCTCCTCCGGGACAGGGTTGGCCTATGGCTACACCTTC | CASSSSGTGLAYGYTF | TRBJ1-2 | . | TRBD1 | TRBV11-2
TGTGCCAGCAGCTTAAAAGGGGGACCGTATACGCAGTATTTT | CASSLKGGPYTQYF | TRBJ2-3 | . | . | TRBV13